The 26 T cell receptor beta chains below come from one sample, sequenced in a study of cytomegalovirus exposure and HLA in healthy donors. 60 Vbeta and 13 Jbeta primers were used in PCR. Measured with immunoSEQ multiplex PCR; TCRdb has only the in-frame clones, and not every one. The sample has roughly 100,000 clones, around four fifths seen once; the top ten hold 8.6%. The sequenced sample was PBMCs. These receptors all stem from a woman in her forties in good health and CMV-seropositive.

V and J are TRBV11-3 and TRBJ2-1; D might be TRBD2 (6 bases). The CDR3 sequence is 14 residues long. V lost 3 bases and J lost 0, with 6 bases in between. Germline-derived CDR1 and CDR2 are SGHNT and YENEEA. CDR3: CASSFGGSYNEQFF. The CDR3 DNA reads TGTGCCAGCAGCTTCGGGGGCTCCTACAATGAGCAGTTCTTC.

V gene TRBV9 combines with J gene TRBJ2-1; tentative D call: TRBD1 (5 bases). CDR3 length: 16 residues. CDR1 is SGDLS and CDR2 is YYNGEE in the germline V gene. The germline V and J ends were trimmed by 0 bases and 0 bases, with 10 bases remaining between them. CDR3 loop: CASSVVGVSSYNEQFF. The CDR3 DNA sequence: TGTGCCAGCAGCGTAGTAGGGGTAAGCTCCTACAATGAGCAGTTCTTC.

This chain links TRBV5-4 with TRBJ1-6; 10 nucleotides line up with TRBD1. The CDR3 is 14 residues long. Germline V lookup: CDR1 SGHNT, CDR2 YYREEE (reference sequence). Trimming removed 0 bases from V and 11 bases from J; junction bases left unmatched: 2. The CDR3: CASSLAGQGPPLHF. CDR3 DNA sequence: TGTGCCAGCAGCTTGGCGGGACAGGGGCCACCCCTCCACTTT.

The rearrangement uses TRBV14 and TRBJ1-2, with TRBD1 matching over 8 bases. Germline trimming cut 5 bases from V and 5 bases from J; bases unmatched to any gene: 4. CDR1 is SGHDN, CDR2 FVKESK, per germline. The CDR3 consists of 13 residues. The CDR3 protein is CASSFDRGYGYTF. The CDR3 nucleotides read TGTGCCAGCAGCTTTGACAGGGGTTATGGCTACACCTTC. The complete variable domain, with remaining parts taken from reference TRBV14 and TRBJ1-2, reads EAGVTQFPSHSVIEKGQTVTLRCDPISGHDNLYWYRRVMGKEIKFLLHFVKESKQDESGMPNNRFLAERTGGTYSTLKVQPAELEDSGVYFCASSFDRGYGYTFGSGTRLTVV.

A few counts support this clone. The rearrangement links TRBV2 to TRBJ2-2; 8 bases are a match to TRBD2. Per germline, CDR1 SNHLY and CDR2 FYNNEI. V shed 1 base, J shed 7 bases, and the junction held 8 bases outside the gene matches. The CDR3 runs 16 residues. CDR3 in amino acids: CASSEVSGRLGGELFF. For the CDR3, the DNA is TGTGCCAGCAGTGAAGTCAGCGGGAGACTCGGCGGGGAGCTGTTTTTT. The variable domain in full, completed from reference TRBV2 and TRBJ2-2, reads EPEVTQTPSHQVTQMGQEVILRCVPISNHLYFYWYRQILGQKVEFLVSFYNNEISEKSEIFDDQFSVERPDGSNFTLKIRSTKLEDSAMYFCASSEVSGRLGGELFFGEGSRLTVL.

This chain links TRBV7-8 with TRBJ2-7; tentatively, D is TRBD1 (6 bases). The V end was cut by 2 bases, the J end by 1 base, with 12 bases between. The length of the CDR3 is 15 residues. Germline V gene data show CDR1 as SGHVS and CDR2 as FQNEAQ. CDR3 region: CASSLQGSYSYEQYF. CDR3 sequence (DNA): TGTGCCAGCAGCTTACAGGGGTCCTATTCCTACGAGCAGTACTTC.

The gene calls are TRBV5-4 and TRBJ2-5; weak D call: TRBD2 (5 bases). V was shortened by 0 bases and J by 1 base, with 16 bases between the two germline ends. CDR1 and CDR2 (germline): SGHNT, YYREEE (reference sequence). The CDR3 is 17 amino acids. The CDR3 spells CASSLVGEAEVQETQYF. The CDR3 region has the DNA TGTGCCAGCAGCTTGGTGGGCGAAGCGGAGGTCCAAGAGACCCAGTACTTC.

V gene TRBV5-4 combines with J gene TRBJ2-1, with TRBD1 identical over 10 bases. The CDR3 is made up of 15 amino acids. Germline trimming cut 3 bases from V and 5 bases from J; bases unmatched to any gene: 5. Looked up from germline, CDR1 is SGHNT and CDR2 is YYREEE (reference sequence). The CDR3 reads CASSSGQGNNNEQFF. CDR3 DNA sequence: TGTGCCAGCAGCTCGGGACAGGGGAATAACAATGAGCAGTTCTTC.

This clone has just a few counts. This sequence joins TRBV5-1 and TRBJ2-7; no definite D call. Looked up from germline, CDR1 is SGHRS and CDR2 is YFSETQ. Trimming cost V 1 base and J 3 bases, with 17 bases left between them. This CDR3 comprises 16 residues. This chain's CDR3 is CASSLIFGVGFYEQYF. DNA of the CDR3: TGCGCCAGCAGCTTGATCTTCGGTGTCGGTTTCTACGAGCAGTACTTC.

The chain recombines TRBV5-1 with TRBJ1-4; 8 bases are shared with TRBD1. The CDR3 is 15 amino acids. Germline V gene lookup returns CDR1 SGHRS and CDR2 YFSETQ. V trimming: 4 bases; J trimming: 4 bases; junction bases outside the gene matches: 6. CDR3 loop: CASSDPQGVNEKLFF. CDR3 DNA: TGCGCCAGCAGCGACCCACAGGGGGTTAATGAAAAACTGTTTTTT.

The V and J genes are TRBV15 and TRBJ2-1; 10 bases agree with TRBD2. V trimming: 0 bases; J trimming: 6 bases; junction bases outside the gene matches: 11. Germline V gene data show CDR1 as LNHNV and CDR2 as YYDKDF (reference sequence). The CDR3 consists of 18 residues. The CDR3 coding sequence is TGTGCCACCAGCAGAGATTTACTAGCGGGGCCTACGTCCAATGAGCAGTTCTTC. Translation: CATSRDLLAGPTSNEQFF.

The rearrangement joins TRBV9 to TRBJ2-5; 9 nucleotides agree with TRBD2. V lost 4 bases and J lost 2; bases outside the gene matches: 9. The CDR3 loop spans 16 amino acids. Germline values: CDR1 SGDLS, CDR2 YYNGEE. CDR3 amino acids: CASSPAILAGQETQYF. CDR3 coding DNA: TGTGCCAGCAGCCCGGCGATCCTAGCGGGACAAGAGACCCAGTACTTC.

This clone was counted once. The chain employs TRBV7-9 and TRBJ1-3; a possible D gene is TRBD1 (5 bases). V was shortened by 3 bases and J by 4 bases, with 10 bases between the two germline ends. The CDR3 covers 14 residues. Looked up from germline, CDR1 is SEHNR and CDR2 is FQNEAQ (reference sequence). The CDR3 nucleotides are TGTGCCAGCAGCTTGGGGGGAGAGGGAAACACCATATATTTT. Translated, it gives CASSLGGEGNTIYF.

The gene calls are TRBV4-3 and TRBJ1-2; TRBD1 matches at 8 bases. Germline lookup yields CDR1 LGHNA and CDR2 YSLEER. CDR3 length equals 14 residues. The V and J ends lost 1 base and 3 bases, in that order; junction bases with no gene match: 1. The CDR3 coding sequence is TGCGCCAGCAGCCAAGTGGACAGGGACTATGGCTACACCTTC. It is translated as CASSQVDRDYGYTF.

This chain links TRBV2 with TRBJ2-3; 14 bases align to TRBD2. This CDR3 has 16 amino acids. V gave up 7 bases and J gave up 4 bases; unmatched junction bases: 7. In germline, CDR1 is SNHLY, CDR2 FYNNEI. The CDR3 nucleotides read TGTGCCAGCATCCGGACTAGCGGGGGGTTAGCAGATACGCAGTATTTT. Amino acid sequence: CASIRTSGGLADTQYF.

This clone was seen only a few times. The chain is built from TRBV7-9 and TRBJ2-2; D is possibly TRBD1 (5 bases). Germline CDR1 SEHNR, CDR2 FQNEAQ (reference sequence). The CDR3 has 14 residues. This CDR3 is CASARVGDTGELFF. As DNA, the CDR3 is TGTGCAAGCGCCAGGGTAGGGGACACCGGGGAGCTGTTTTTT.

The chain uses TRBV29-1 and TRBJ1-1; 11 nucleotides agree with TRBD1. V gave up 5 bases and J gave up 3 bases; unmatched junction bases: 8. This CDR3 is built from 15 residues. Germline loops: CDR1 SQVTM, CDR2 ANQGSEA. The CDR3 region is CSVSGTGGWDTEAFF. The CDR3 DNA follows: TGCAGCGTTTCCGGGACAGGGGGTTGGGACACTGAAGCTTTCTTT. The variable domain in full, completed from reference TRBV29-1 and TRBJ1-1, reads SAVISQKPSRDICQRGTSLTIQCQVDSQVTMMFWYRQQPGQSLTLIATANQGSEATYESGFVIDKFPISRPNLTFSTLTVSNMSPEDSSIYLCSVSGTGGWDTEAFFGQGTRLTVV.

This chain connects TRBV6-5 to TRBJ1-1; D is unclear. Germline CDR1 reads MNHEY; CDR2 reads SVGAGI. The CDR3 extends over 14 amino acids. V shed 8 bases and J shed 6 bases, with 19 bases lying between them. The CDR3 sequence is CASCNNIMAPEAFF. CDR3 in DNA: TGTGCCAGCTGCAACAACATCATGGCTCCTGAAGCTTTCTTT.

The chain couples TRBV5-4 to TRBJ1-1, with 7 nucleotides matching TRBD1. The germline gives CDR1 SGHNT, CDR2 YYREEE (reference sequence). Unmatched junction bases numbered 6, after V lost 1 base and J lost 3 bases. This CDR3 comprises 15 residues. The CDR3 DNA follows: TGTGCCAGCAGCTTGAAGGGGGCTTGGGACACTGAAGCTTTCTTT. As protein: CASSLKGAWDTEAFF.

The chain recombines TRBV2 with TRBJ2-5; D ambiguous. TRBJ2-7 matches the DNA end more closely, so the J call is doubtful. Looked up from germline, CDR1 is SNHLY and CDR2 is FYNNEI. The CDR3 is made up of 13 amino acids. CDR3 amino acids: CASSPLVSYEQYF. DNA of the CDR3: TGTGCCAGCAGTCCCCTAGTCTCCTACGAGCAGTACTTC.

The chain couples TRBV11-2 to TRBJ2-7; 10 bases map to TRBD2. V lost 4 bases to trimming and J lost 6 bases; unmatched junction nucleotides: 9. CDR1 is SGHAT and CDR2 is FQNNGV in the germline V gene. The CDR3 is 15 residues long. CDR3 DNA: TGTGCCAGCAGCTCCCTAGCGGGAGTGCGGGGCGAGCAGTACTTC. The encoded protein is CASSSLAGVRGEQYF.

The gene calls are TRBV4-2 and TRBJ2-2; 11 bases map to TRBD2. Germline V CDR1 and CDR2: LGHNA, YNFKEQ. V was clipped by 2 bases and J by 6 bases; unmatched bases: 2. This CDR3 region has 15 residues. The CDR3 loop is CASSQLAGGPGELFF. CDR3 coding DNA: TGTGCCAGCAGCCAACTAGCGGGAGGTCCCGGGGAGCTGTTTTTT.

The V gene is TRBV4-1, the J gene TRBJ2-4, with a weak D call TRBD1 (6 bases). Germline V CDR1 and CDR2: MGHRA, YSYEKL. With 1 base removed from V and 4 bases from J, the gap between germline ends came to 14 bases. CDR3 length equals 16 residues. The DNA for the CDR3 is TGCGCCAGCAGCCAAGTTACCGGGACAACGAAAAACATTCAGTACTTC. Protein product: CASSQVTGTTKNIQYF.

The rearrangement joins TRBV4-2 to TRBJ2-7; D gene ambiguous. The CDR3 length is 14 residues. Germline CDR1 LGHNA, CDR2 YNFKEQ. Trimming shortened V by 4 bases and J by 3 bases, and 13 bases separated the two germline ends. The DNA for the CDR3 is TGTGCCAGCAGCCCGTACACTAATTACTACGAGCAGTACTTC. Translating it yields CASSPYTNYYEQYF.

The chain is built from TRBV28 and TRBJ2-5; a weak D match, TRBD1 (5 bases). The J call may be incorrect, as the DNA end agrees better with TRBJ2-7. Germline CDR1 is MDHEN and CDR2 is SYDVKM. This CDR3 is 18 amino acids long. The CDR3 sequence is CASSSPVAPGKPLYEQYF. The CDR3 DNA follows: TGTGCCAGCAGTTCTCCAGTGGCCCCAGGGAAACCCCTGTACGAGCAGTACTTC.

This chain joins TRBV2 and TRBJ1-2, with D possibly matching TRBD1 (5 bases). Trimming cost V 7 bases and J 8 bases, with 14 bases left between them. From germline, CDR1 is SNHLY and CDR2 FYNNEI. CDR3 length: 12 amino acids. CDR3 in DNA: TGTGCCAGCAAAGACAGCTTCGCCGGCTACACCTTC. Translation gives CASKDSFAGYTF.